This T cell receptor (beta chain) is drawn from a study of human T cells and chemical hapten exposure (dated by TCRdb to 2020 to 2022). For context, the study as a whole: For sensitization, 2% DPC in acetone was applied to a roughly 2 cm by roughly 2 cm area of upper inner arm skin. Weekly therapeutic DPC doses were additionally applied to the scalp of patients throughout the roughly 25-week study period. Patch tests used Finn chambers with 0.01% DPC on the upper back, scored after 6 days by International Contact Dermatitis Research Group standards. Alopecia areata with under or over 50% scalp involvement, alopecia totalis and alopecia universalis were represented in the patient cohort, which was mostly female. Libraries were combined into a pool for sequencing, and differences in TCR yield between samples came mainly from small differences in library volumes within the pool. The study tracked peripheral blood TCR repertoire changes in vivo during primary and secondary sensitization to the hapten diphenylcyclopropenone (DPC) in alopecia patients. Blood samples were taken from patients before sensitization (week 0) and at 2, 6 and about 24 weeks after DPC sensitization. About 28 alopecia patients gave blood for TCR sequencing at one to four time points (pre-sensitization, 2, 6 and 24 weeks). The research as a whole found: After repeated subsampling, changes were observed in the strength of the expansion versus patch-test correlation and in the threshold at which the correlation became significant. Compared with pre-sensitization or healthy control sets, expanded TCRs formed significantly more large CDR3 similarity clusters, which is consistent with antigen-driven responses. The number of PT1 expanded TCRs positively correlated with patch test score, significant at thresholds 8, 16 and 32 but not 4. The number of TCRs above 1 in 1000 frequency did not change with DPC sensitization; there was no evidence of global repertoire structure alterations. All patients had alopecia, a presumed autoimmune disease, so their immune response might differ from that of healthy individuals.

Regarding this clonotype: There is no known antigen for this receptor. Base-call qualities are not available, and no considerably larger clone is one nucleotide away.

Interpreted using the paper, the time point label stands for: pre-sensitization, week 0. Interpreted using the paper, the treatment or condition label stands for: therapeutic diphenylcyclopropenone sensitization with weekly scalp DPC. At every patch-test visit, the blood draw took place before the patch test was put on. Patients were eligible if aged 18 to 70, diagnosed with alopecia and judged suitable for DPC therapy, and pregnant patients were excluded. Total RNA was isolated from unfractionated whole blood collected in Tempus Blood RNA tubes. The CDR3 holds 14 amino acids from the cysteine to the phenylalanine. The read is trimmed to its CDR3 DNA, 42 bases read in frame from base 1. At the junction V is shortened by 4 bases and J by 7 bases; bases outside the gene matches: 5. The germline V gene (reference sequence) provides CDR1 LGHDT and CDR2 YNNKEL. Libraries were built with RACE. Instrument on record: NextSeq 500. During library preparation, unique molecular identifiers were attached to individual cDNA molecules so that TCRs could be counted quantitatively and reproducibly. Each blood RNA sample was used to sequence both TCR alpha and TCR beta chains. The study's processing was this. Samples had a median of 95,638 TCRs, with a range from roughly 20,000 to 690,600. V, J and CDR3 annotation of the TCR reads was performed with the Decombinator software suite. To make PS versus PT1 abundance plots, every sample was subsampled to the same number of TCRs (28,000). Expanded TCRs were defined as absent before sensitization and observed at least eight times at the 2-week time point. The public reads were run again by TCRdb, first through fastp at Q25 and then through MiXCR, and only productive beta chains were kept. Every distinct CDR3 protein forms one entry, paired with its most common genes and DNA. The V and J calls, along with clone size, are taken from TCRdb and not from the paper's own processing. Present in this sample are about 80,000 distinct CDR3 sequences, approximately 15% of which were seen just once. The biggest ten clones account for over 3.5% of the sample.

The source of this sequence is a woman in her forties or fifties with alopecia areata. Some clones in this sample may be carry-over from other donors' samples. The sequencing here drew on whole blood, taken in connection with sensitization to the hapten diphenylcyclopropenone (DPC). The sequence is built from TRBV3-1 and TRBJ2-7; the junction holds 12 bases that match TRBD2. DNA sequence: TGTGCCAGCAGCCCTAGCGGGAGGGCGAGGGAGCAGTACTTC. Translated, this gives CASSPSGRAREQYF.